This is a list of T cell receptor beta chains from one sample in a study of shared clonotypes between healthy human individuals. Some clones are missing from TCRdb's copy, which holds only in-frame ones; the method was immunoSEQ multiplex PCR. This table has about 2.4 million clones, 80% to 95% appearing once. Source material: naive CD4+ T cells from PBMCs. These receptors were taken from a young man in good health. Some clones in this sample may be carry-over from other donors' samples. Both conserved end residues are part of each CDR3. A D gene is named only where the DNA matches it firmly. Some rows mark clone size as missing; the rest say once, few, many or name a class of expanded clone.

J	D	V	size	DNA	CDR3
TRBJ1-6	NA	TRBV1	NA	TGCACCAGCAGCCAAGATTGGGGAACGGAGGGGGCGCATAATTCACCCCTCCACTTT	CTSSQDWGTEGAHNSPLHF
TRBJ2-7	TRBD1	TRBV4-1	NA	TGCGCCAGCAGCCAAGATGAGGGCAGGGGGACCTACGAGCAGTACTTC	CASSQDEGRGTYEQYF
TRBJ2-3	NA	TRBV10-1	NA	TGCGCCAGCAGAGAGGGGGGTAGCACAGATACGCAGTATTTT	CASREGGSTDTQYF
TRBJ2-1	TRBD1	TRBV7-2	NA	TGTGCCAGCAGCCGACAGGGTTATGAGCAGTTCTTC	CASSRQGYEQFF
TRBJ2-7	TRBD1	TRBV5-1	NA	TGCGCCAGCAGCCTCGGGACAGGCCTCCCCTACGAGCAGTACTTC	CASSLGTGLPYEQYF
TRBJ1-5	NA	TRBV27	NA	TGTGCCAGCAGTTTAAGGTACAGGGCGAGCAATCAGCCCCAGCATTTT	CASSLRYRASNQPQHF
TRBJ1-5	NA	TRBV29-1	NA	TGCAGCGTCGGGGGGGGAGGTCAGCCCCAGCATTTT	CSVGGGGQPQHF
TRBJ1-1	NA	TRBV30	few	TGTGCCTGGAGGAATGGGCGGCTAAGTGATTTGAACACTGAAGCTTTCTTT	CAWRNGRLSDLNTEAFF
TRBJ2-7	NA	TRBV5-6	NA	TGTGCCAGCAGCTCCCTTGGTCGGCAGGTAGGCTACGAGCAGTACTTC	CASSSLGRQVGYEQYF
TRBJ2-2	TRBD2	TRBV11-2	NA	TGTGCCAGCAGCACTCTTGCGGGGGGTGCCGGGGAGCTGTTTTTT	CASSTLAGGAGELFF
TRBJ2-2	TRBD1	TRBV28	NA	TGTGCCAGCGACCTTCAGGGGGCACCGAACACCGGGGAGCTGTTTTTT	CASDLQGAPNTGELFF
TRBJ2-1	NA	TRBV28	NA	TGTGCCAGCCTACGGCGGGACGTCAATGAGCAGTTCTTC	CASLRRDVNEQFF
TRBJ2-3	NA	TRBV11-3	once	TGTGCCAGCAGCCGGGGAACGGGCCCAACAGATACGCAGTATTTT	CASSRGTGPTDTQYF
TRBJ2-3	TRBD2	TRBV7-3	NA	TGTGCCAGCAGCTCCCGGGTAGCGGGTGACACAGATACGCAGTATTTT	CASSSRVAGDTDTQYF
TRBJ2-7	NA	TRBV28	NA	TGTGCCAGCAGTCACCTGACTAACCAGTACGAGCAGTACTTC	CASSHLTNQYEQYF
TRBJ2-1	NA	TRBV6-5	NA	TGTGCCAGCAGTTACGCCGGCAATGAGCAGTTCTTC	CASSYAGNEQFF
TRBJ1-5	TRBD1	TRBV6-5	NA	TGTGCCAGCAGTGAAACAGGGGGCCATCAGCCCCAGCATTTT	CASSETGGHQPQHF
TRBJ2-1	NA	TRBV28	NA	TGTGCCAGCAGTTTAATAGCGAGGAAGGATGAGCAGTTCTTC	CASSLIARKDEQFF
TRBJ2-7	NA	TRBV6-5	NA	TGTGCCAGCAGGGACTACGAGCAGTACTTC	CASRDYEQYF
TRBJ1-5	TRBD1	TRBV6-5	NA	TGTGCCAGTGGGACAGGGGGATCCAATCAGCCCCAGCATTTT	CASGTGGSNQPQHF
TRBJ1-2	TRBD1	TRBV6-1	NA	TGTGCCAGCAGTTTGACAGGGGGCGAAAGTGGCTACACCTTC	CASSLTGGESGYTF
TRBJ2-3	NA	TRBV6-4	NA	TGTGCCAGCAGTTTCACCCGCACAGATACGCAGTATTTT	CASSFTRTDTQYF
TRBJ1-4	NA	TRBV2	NA	TGTGCCAGCAGTACAGACAGCGACCCACAACTGTTTTTT	CASSTDSDPQLFF
TRBJ2-7	NA	TRBV7-9	NA	TGTGCCAGCAGCTTAGCAGGGGCCGCCGAGCAGTACTTC	CASSLAGAAEQYF
TRBJ2-5	TRBD1	TRBV28	NA	TGTGCCAGCAGTTCAGGGGGAAGGACCCAGTACTTC	CASSSGGRTQYF
TRBJ1-5	NA	TRBV28	once	TGTGCCAGCAGTTTAAGGGGTGAAGGGCGCAATCAGCCCCAGCATTTT	CASSLRGEGRNQPQHF
TRBJ1-1	NA	TRBV9	NA	TGTGCCAGCAGCGTAGGTAACGTATTCACTGAAGCTTTCTTT	CASSVGNVFTEAFF
TRBJ1-2	NA	TRBV6-1	NA	TGTGCCAGCAGTGAAGCGGGCGTCCTCGGGTATGGCTACACCTTC	CASSEAGVLGYGYTF
TRBJ2-1	TRBD2	TRBV4-2	NA	TGTGCCAGCAGAACGACTAGCGGGAGACAAGGTAATGAGCAGTTCTTC	CASRTTSGRQGNEQFF
TRBJ2-7	NA	TRBV7-9	NA	TGTGCCAGCAGCCTAGCTAGCTCCTACGAGCAGTACTTC	CASSLASSYEQYF
TRBJ2-7	NA	TRBV6-5	NA	TGTGCCAGCAGTTACTCGCTAGTGACAGAGCAGTACTTC	CASSYSLVTEQYF
TRBJ2-5	NA	TRBV5-1	NA	TGCGCCAGCAGCTTGGCCTTGGAGACCCAGTACTTC	CASSLALETQYF
TRBJ2-5	TRBD1	TRBV15	NA	TGTGCCACCAGCAGAACGACAGGGTACCAAGAGACCCAGTACTTC	CATSRTTGYQETQYF
TRBJ1-2	NA	TRBV28	NA	TGTGCCAGCATTGGGATTACCTATGGCTACACCTTC	CASIGITYGYTF
TRBJ1-2	TRBD1	TRBV7-2	NA	TGTGCCAGCAGCTTAAATCAGGGGGACTATGGCTACACCTTC	CASSLNQGDYGYTF
TRBJ2-1	TRBD2	TRBV5-1	NA	TGCGCCAGCAGCTTACTAGCGGGAATAGACAATGAGCAGTTCTTC	CASSLLAGIDNEQFF
TRBJ2-7	TRBD2	TRBV5-8	NA	TGTGCCAGCAGCATTACTAGCGGCGAGCAGTACTTC	CASSITSGEQYF
TRBJ2-2	NA	TRBV19	NA	TGTGCCAGTAGTATAGGCAGGCCGAACACCGGGGAGCTGTTTTTT	CASSIGRPNTGELFF
TRBJ1-2	TRBD1	TRBV7-3	NA	TGTGCCAGCAGCCCACAGGGGGGCAATGGCTACACCTTC	CASSPQGGNGYTF
TRBJ2-1	NA	TRBV20-1	few	TGCAGTGAGCGTAGAAACAATGAGCAGTTCTTC	CSERRNNEQFF
TRBJ1-1	NA	TRBV5-1	NA	TGCGCCAGCAGCTTGGCTGGGAGCGTAGCTTTCTTT	CASSLAGSVAFF
TRBJ1-1	NA	TRBV5-1	NA	TGCGCCAGCAGCTTGGTCCTAACGACGAACACTGAAGCTTTCTTT	CASSLVLTTNTEAFF
TRBJ2-2	NA	TRBV19	NA	TGTGCCAGTAACCGACAGGTTAAAACCGGGGAGCTGTTTTTT	CASNRQVKTGELFF
TRBJ2-1	TRBD2	TRBV5-1	NA	TGCGCCAGCAGCCCCGGGACTAGCGGGACGAATGAGCAGTTCTTC	CASSPGTSGTNEQFF
TRBJ2-1	TRBD2	TRBV5-1	NA	TGCGCCAGCAGCTTTCCGGGACTAGCGAACCCCAATGAGCAGTTCTTC	CASSFPGLANPNEQFF
TRBJ1-4	NA	TRBV4-1	NA	TGCGCCAGCAGCCGCAATAATGAAAAACTGTTTTTT	CASSRNNEKLFF
TRBJ1-3	TRBD1	TRBV5-4	once	TGTGCCAGCAGCCGGAACCACAGGGGGCCTGGTGGAAACACCATATATTTT	CASSRNHRGPGGNTIYF
TRBJ2-1	NA	TRBV7-3	NA	TGTGCCAGCAGCCCCACCGGGACCTACTCCTACAATGAGCAGTTCTTC	CASSPTGTYSYNEQFF
TRBJ2-3	NA	TRBV7-2	NA	TGTGCCAGCAGCTTAGCGGTAGCGGTACCTACGCAGTATTTT	CASSLAVAVPTQYF
TRBJ2-7	TRBD2	TRBV14	NA	TGTGCCAGCAGCCAAGGTTTAGCGGGATCCTACGAGCAGTACTTC	CASSQGLAGSYEQYF
TRBJ2-7	TRBD1	TRBV6-6	NA	TGTGCCAGCAGTTACGGGACAGCTACCTACGAGCAGTACTTC	CASSYGTATYEQYF